The 23 T cell receptor beta chains below come from one sample, sequenced in a study of regulatory T cells in long-lasting Graves disease. Time point denoted: persistent/refractory GD, antithyroid drugs over 5 years with positive TRAb. RNA isolated from PBMCs was used to make the TCR library. Investigators prepared the TCR beta libraries by applying iRepertoire HTBI primers and Arm-PCR of CDR3 regions. Using its own MiXCR run on the multiplex PCR reads, TCRdb lists one record per CDR3 protein. The sample records more than 350,000 distinct CDR3 sequences, roughly 21% being singletons. Sequenced material: peripheral blood mononuclear cells (PBMCs), taken when the disease was refractory, from a patient treated with antithyroid drugs. The receptors were sampled from a female donor with Graves disease.

A remark on this clonotype: Relative to the germline gene, one junction end is altered; a read error may explain this. The chain employs TRBV11-1 and TRBJ2-7; possibly TRBD1 for D (6 bases). This CDR3 has 13 amino acids. The germline V gene has CDR1 SGHAT and CDR2 FQDESV (reference sequence). The CDR3 DNA reads as TGCGCCAGCAGCCATCAACAGGGCTACGAGCAGTACTTC. Protein product: CASSHQQGYEQYF.

The V gene is TRBV19, the J gene TRBJ2-7, with 7 bases lining up with TRBD2. CDR1 is LNHDA and CDR2 is SQIVND in the germline V gene (reference sequence). The CDR3 contains 15 residues. The junction had 10 bases not matched to a gene; V was cut back by 8 bases and J by 0 bases. In nucleotides, the CDR3 is TGTGCCAGTCGGCCGGGGGGAAAAAGCTCCTACGAGCAGTACTTC. It is translated as CASRPGGKSSYEQYF.

This clonotype was seen a few times. The V and J genes are TRBV20-1 and TRBJ1-1, with a weak D call TRBD1 (6 bases). V lost 3 bases, J lost 0 bases, and 11 bases lay in between. The CDR3 contains 14 residues. Germline V gene lookup returns CDR1 DFQATT and CDR2 SNEGSKA (reference sequence). The CDR3 here is CSARGAEMNTEAFF. CDR3 in DNA: TGCAGTGCTAGGGGGGCCGAGATGAACACTGAAGCTTTCTTT.

This clonotype was seen repeatedly, ten times or more. This chain connects TRBV28 to TRBJ2-2; D not resolved. Germline lookup yields CDR1 MDHEN and CDR2 SYDVKM. This CDR3 is 14 amino acids long. V lost 11 bases and J 0 bases, leaving 13 bases between the germline ends. CDR3 residues: CARGYTSNTGELFF. The CDR3 nucleotides are TGTGCCCGCGGCTACACATCGAACACCGGGGAGCTGTTTTTT.

This clonotype was seen many times. The rearrangement links TRBV10-1 to TRBJ2-5, with 10 nucleotides matching TRBD2. Unmatched junction bases numbered 3, after V lost 3 bases and J lost 5 bases. Germline loops: CDR1 WNHNN, CDR2 SYGVQD (reference sequence). The CDR3 consists of 14 residues. CDR3 residues: CASSDDSGRETQYF. The CDR3 DNA sequence: TGCGCCAGCAGTGATGATAGCGGGAGGGAGACCCAGTACTTC.

The rearrangement links TRBV7-9 to TRBJ1-3; unclear D gene. Germline values: CDR1 SEHNR, CDR2 FQNEAQ (reference sequence). V shed 1 base and J shed 0 bases, with 4 bases lying between them. The CDR3 is 14 residues long. The CDR3 loop is CASSLGVSGNTIYF. DNA of the CDR3: TGTGCCAGCAGCTTAGGAGTCTCTGGAAACACCATATATTTT. The variable domain in full, with the rest retrieved from reference TRBV7-9 and TRBJ1-3, is DTGVSQNPRHKITKRGQNVTFRCDPISEHNRLYWYRQTLGQGPEFLTYFQNEAQLEKSRLLSDRFSAERPKGSFSTLEIQRTEQGDSAMYLCASSLGVSGNTIYFGEGSWLTVV.

The J gene is TRBJ2-3, the V gene TRBV5-1, with 8 bases lining up with TRBD2. The CDR3 loop spans 16 amino acids. Germline-derived CDR1 and CDR2 are SGHRS and YFSETQ. Trimming removed 0 bases from V and 4 bases from J; junction bases left unmatched: 7. The CDR3 sequence: CASSLVAGGFADTQYF. In nucleotides, the CDR3 is TGCGCCAGCAGCTTGGTTGCGGGAGGATTTGCAGATACGCAGTATTTT.

This clonotype has a handful of counts. The chain carries TRBV19 and TRBJ2-7, with D possibly TRBD1 on 5 matching bases. The CDR3 loop spans 15 amino acids. The ends were cut back, 5 bases at V and 2 bases at J, with 16 bases in the middle. CDR1 and CDR2 from the germline V gene are LNHDA and SQIVND (reference sequence). The CDR3 sequence: CASSLRVFGTYEQYF. The CDR3 DNA follows: TGTGCCAGTAGTCTCAGGGTTTTCGGTACCTACGAGCAGTACTTC.

This clonotype has at least ten counts. The chain joins TRBV6-1 to TRBJ2-1; tentative D call: TRBD2 (5 bases). V dropped 6 bases and J dropped 0 bases, with 12 bases sitting between them. Germline V gene lookup returns CDR1 MNHNS and CDR2 SASEGT. The CDR3 sequence is 15 residues long. In DNA, the CDR3 is TGTGCCAGCAGCTGGTTAGCGAGCTCCTACAATGAGCAGTTCTTC. This encodes CASSWLASSYNEQFF.

The table lists this clonotype with a few counts. The chain couples TRBV12-3 or TRBV12-4 to TRBJ1-1, with D maybe TRBD1 (5 bases). CDR3 length equals 14 residues. The V gene lost 1 base and the J gene lost 7 bases, with 13 bases spanning the gap. The DNA for the CDR3 is TGTGCCAGCAGTTTAGTGTTGACCGGGGGTGAAGCTTTCTTT. Its protein is CASSLVLTGGEAFF.

This clonotype has only a few counts. The rearrangement links TRBV19 to TRBJ1-5; D may be TRBD1 (5 bases). The CDR3 runs to 15 residues. Trimming removed 1 base at V and 7 bases at J, with 14 bases between. In germline, CDR1 is LNHDA, CDR2 SQIVND (reference sequence). DNA of the CDR3: TGTGCCAGTAGTATAGTTAATGCGGGACTACAGCCCCAGCATTTT. This encodes CASSIVNAGLQPQHF. Together with reference TRBV19 and TRBJ1-5, the CDR3 gives the full variable domain: DGGITQSPKYLFRKEGQNVTLSCEQNLNHDAMYWYRQDPGQGLRLIYYSQIVNDFQKGDIAEGYSVSREKKESFPLTVTSAQKNPTAFYLCASSIVNAGLQPQHFGDGTRLSIL.

This clonotype was seen a handful of times. The CDR3 DNA follows: TGTGCCAGCAGCCCTAGGGACAGGGGGATTTTCGCTGAAGCTTTCTTT. It translates to CASSPRDRGIFAEAFF. The chain carries TRBV3-1 and TRBJ1-1; 11 bases map to TRBD1. Trimming at V came to 4 bases and at J to 6 bases, leaving 10 bases not matched to a gene. The CDR3 length is 16 residues. Germline CDR1 reads LGHDT; CDR2 reads YNNKEL (reference sequence).

This clonotype was observed at least ten times. This chain's CDR3 is CASSESGRGEQYF. Written as DNA, the CDR3 is TGCGCCAGCAGTGAAAGCGGGAGGGGCGAGCAGTACTTC. The chain combines TRBV10-1 with TRBJ2-7; 10 bases line up with TRBD2. Germline assignment: CDR1 WNHNN and CDR2 SYGVQD (reference sequence). CDR3 size: 13 residues. J lost 6 bases, V lost 3 bases, and 2 bases had no gene match.

This clonotype turned up a few times. The chain links TRBV27 to TRBJ1-1; D gene uncertain. This CDR3 is built from 14 residues. CDR1 and CDR2 from the germline V gene are MNHEY and SMNVEV (reference sequence). Trimming removed 2 bases at V and 6 bases at J, with 13 bases between. CDR3 protein: CASSLGGRVSEAFF. CDR3 nucleotides: TGTGCCAGCAGTTTAGGTGGCCGTGTTTCTGAAGCTTTCTTT.

This clonotype came up a few times. V usage is TRBV9 and J usage is TRBJ1-3, with TRBD1 matching 10 bases. The CDR3 is made up of 16 amino acids. The V and J ends lost 3 bases and 6 bases, in that order; junction bases with no gene match: 9. Germline V lookup: CDR1 SGDLS, CDR2 YYNGEE. The CDR3 sequence: CASSALTGGASNTIYF. Here the CDR3 DNA reads TGTGCCAGCAGCGCATTGACAGGGGGCGCATCAAACACCATATATTTT.

A note on this clonotype: One base away lies a much larger clone, so this may be a sequencing read error. The genes are TRBV28 and TRBJ2-7; the D is unclear. V lost 4 bases and J 5 bases, leaving 6 bases between the germline ends. This CDR3 is 11 amino acids long. CDR1 is MDHEN and CDR2 is SYDVKM in the germline V gene. CDR3 coding DNA: TGTGCCAGCAGTTCACTCGACGAGCAGTACTTC. Amino acids: CASSSLDEQYF. The whole variable domain, remainder taken from reference TRBV28 and TRBJ2-7, is DVKVTQSSRYLVKRTGEKVFLECVQDMDHENMFWYRQDPGLGLRLIYFSYDVKMKEKGDIPEGYSVSREKKERFSLILESASTNQTSMYLCASSSLDEQYFGPGTRLTVT.

V gene TRBV7-2 combines with J gene TRBJ2-7; tentatively, D is TRBD1 or TRBD2 (5 bases each). The length of the CDR3 is 16 residues. Germline V CDR1 and CDR2: SGHTA, FQGNSA. The V end lost 2 bases, the J end lost 3 bases, and 17 bases lay between the germline ends. DNA for the CDR3: TGTGCCAGCAGCTTATCTACTGGGACCTCCGTCTACGAGCAGTACTTC. It encodes CASSLSTGTSVYEQYF.

The V and J genes are TRBV5-1 and TRBJ2-6; 8 positions match TRBD1. V was pared by 4 bases and J by 0 bases, with 3 bases of the junction left unmatched. Germline CDR1 is SGHRS and CDR2 is YFSETQ. CDR3 length: 16 amino acids. The CDR3 region has the DNA TGCGCCAGCAGCACAGGGGGAAACTCTGGGGCCAACGTCCTGACTTTC. Translation: CASSTGGNSGANVLTF.

The chain couples TRBV11-2 to TRBJ1-1; D is uncertain. The CDR3 sequence is 16 residues long. The V and J ends lost 3 bases and 6 bases respectively, with 20 bases between them. Germline V gene data show CDR1 as SGHAT and CDR2 as FQNNGV. The CDR3: CASSFLFPGFNAEAFF. DNA of the CDR3: TGTGCCAGCAGCTTTCTCTTCCCGGGCTTTAACGCTGAAGCTTTCTTT. Combining the CDR3 with reference TRBV11-2 and TRBJ1-1 gives the whole variable domain EAGVAQSPRYKIIEKRQSVAFWCNPISGHATLYWYQQILGQGPKLLIQFQNNGVVDDSQLPKDRFSAERLKGVDSTLKIQPAKLEDSAVYLCASSFLFPGFNAEAFFGQGTRLTVV.

The chain couples TRBV4-1 to TRBJ1-2, with D possibly TRBD1 on 5 matching bases. CDR1 and CDR2 (germline): MGHRA, YSYEKL. The CDR3 runs 15 residues. The ends were cut back, 0 bases at V and 7 bases at J, with 15 bases in the middle. CDR3 nucleotide sequence: TGCGCCAGCAGCCAAGAGGACTGGACAACTGTTGGCTACACCTTC. Translation gives CASSQEDWTTVGYTF.

This clonotype has at least ten counts. The genes are TRBV20-1 and TRBJ2-5; 10 nucleotides line up with TRBD1. V lost 3 bases and J lost 4; bases outside the gene matches: 11. The CDR3 has 16 residues. Germline assignment: CDR1 DFQATT and CDR2 SNEGSKA (reference sequence). The CDR3 spells CSARAWGQGSAETQYF. CDR3 sequence (DNA): TGCAGTGCTAGGGCCTGGGGACAGGGGTCTGCAGAGACCCAGTACTTC.

This clonotype appeared many times. The rearrangement links TRBV28 to TRBJ1-5; TRBD1 might be the D (6 bases). Germline values: CDR1 MDHEN, CDR2 SYDVKM. V was shortened by 3 bases and J by 5 bases, with 11 bases between the two germline ends. This CDR3 contains 14 residues. The CDR3 loop reads CASSFQGLDQPQHF. The CDR3 bases are TGTGCCAGCAGTTTTCAGGGGCTCGATCAGCCCCAGCATTTT.

This clonotype has at least ten counts. The chain couples TRBV28 to TRBJ1-1; 8 bases are shared with TRBD1. This CDR3 is 14 amino acids long. Germline CDR1 is MDHEN and CDR2 is SYDVKM. V lost 8 bases to trimming and J lost 5 bases; unmatched junction nucleotides: 10. CDR3 nucleotides: TGTGCCAGCGCCCGCCAGGGGGCATGGACTGAAGCTTTCTTT. This codes for CASARQGAWTEAFF.